This TCR beta chain was profiled in a study of Ad26.COV2.S vaccination and SARS-CoV-2 variants. Looking at the study overall: Intramuscular Ad26.COV2.S at 5x10^10 or 1x10^11 viral particles.

Of note for this clone: The target antigen is unknown.

The V end was cut by 4 bases, the J end by 0 bases, with 11 bases between. CDR3 length: 15 residues. Germline V gene sequence: CDR1 MGHDK, CDR2 SYGVNS. Some clones are missing from TCRdb's copy, which holds only in-frame ones; the method was immunoSEQ multiplex PCR. The sample yields approximately 280,000 clones, approximately 87% seen once. Study conclusions and caveats: The analyses of TCR breadth and depth may have understated the size of total T cell responses. Reported post-vaccination CD8+ and CD4+ T cell responses to spike showed substantial breadth.

Treatment indicated: about 20 received Ad26.COV2.S at low or high dose, single or two shots; 5 received placebo; per-sample allocation not given. The study sampled participants on day 63 after the first vaccine or placebo injection. It was Wuhan-strain SARS-CoV-2 spike that the Ad26 vaccine vector expressed. The input for sequencing was peripheral blood, taken in a trial of Ad26.COV2.S vaccine versus placebo. This sequence originates from a person aged 18-60 years who received the Ad26.COV2.S COVID-19 vaccine or a placebo. The V and J genes are TRBV25-1 and TRBJ2-3; weak D call: TRBD2 (5 bases). CDR3 residues: CASSGPSRSTDTQYF. The CDR3 DNA reads TGTGCCAGCAGTGGTCCTAGCCGAAGCACAGATACGCAGTATTTT.